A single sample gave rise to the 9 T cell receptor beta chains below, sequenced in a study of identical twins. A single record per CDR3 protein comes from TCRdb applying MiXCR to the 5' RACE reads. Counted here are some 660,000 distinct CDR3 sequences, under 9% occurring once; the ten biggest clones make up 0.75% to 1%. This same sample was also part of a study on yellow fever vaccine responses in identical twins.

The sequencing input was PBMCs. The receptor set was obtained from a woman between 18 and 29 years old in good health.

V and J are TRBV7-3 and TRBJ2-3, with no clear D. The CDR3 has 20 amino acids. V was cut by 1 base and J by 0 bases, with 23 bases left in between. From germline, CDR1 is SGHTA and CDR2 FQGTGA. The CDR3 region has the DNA TGTGCCAGCAGCTTAAATTCCGGTCGAAAAGGCCGGTCTAGCACAGATACGCAGTATTTT. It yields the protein CASSLNSGRKGRSSTDTQYF.

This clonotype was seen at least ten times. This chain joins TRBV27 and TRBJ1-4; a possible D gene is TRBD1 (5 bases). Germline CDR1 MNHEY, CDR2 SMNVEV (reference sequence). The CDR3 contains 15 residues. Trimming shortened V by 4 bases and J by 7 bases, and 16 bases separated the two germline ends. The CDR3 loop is CASSSLASGGEKLFF. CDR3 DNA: TGTGCCAGCAGTTCCCTGGCCTCTGGGGGTGAAAAACTGTTTTTT.

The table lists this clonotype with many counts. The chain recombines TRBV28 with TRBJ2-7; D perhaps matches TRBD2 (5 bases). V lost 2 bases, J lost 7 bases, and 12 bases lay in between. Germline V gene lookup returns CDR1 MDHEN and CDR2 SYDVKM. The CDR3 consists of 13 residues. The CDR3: CASSLSGSGEQYF. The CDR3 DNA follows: TGTGCCAGCAGTTTAAGTGGGTCGGGAGAGCAGTACTTC.

The CDR3 sequence: CASSYTRYEQYF. The CDR3 DNA is TGTGCCAGCAGCTATACACGCTACGAGCAGTACTTC. The chain recombines TRBV11-2 with TRBJ2-7; D remains ambiguous. The CDR3 has 12 amino acids. With 4 bases removed from V and 3 bases from J, the gap between germline ends came to 7 bases. Germline V CDR1 and CDR2: SGHAT, FQNNGV.

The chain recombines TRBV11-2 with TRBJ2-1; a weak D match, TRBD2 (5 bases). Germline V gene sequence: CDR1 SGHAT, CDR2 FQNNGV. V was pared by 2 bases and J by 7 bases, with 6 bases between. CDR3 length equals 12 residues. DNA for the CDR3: TGTGCCAGCAGCTTATGGAGGAATGAGCAGTTCTTC. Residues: CASSLWRNEQFF.

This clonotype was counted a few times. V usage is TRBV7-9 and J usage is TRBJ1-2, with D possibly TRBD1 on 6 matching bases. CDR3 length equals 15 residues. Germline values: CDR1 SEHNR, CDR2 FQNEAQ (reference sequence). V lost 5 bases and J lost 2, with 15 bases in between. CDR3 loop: CASSPGGGQNYGYTF. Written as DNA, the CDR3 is TGTGCCAGCAGCCCCGGAGGCGGACAGAACTATGGCTACACCTTC.

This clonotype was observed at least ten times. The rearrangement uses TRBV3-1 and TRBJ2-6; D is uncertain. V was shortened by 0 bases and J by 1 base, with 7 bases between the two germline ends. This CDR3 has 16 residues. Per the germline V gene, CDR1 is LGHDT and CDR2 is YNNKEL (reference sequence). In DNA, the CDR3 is TGTGCCAGCAGCCAAGATCTCAAGTCTGGGGCCAACGTCCTGACTTTC. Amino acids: CASSQDLKSGANVLTF.

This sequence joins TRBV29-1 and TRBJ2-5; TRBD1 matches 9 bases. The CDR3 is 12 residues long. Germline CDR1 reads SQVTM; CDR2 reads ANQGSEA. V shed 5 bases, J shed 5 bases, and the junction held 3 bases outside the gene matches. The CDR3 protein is CSVYRGLETQYF. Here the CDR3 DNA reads TGCAGCGTTTACAGGGGGCTCGAGACCCAGTACTTC.

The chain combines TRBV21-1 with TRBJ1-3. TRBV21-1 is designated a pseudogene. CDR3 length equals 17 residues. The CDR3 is CASSKVRHGHSGNTIYF. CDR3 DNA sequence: TGTGCCAGCAGCAAAGTCCGTCACGGCCACTCTGGAAACACCATATATTTT.